The entry that follows covers one TCR beta chain sequence. Its cognate antigen is unknown. Sequencing used immunoSEQ multiplex PCR; TCRdb keeps in-frame clones, though not all of them. In the table there are around 37,000 clones, about nine tenths of which are singletons. Intraepithelial and lamina propria lymphocytes were isolated from graft specimens. This CDR3 spans 16 amino acids. Germline V lookup: CDR1 ENHRY, CDR2 SYGVKD. The ends were cut back, 0 bases at V and 2 bases at J, with 12 bases in the middle. This sample is drawn from a study of graft-versus-host responses after intestinal transplantation. Study-wide findings and caveats: The recipient marrow held GvH clones, and some of them showed up first in ileum or blood.

This clonotype was sampled from a human patient who received an intestinal transplant, so some T cells may come from the graft donor. The sample consisted of ileum tissue, taken around 190 days after intestinal transplant. The chain combines TRBV10-3 with TRBJ2-3; D is uncertain. The DNA for the CDR3 is TGTGCCATCAGTGAGTCTCTGGTTTTCGACACAGATACGCAGTATTTT. Protein product: CAISESLVFDTDTQYF.